This entry is about one T cell receptor (beta chain). Its antigen is not known. This entry belongs to a study of cytomegalovirus exposure and HLA in healthy donors. General study findings and limits: Reported findings show TCR beta sequences accurately forecast HLA-A and HLA-B alleles in most subjects.

With 60 Vbeta and 13 Jbeta primers, the PCR was carried out. The method was immunoSEQ multiplex PCR; TCRdb's version includes in-frame clones alone and lacks a portion of them. The sample has 150,000 to 160,000 clones, 70% to 80% seen once; the top ten hold roughly 8%. The CDR3 covers 16 residues. Trimming removed 5 bases at V and 0 bases at J, with 14 bases between. Germline lookup yields CDR1 SGHTA and CDR2 FQGTGA. The clonotype comes from a man aged 25 to 40 in good health and CMV-seropositive. The sequencing sample was made of PBMCs. The chain links TRBV7-3 to TRBJ1-3, with D possibly being TRBD1 (5 bases). This CDR3 is CASSHGQGLSGNTIYF. DNA of the CDR3: TGTGCCAGCAGCCACGGACAAGGCCTCTCTGGAAACACCATATATTTT. The whole variable domain, remainder taken from reference TRBV7-3 and TRBJ1-3, is GAGVSQTPSNKVTEKGKYVELRCDPISGHTALYWYRQSLGQGPEFLIYFQGTGAADDSGLPNDRFFAVRPEGSVSTLKIQRTERGDSAVYLCASSHGQGLSGNTIYFGEGSWLTVV.